This T cell receptor (beta chain) was captured in a study of T-cell reconstitution after alpha-beta-depleted transplantation in children. Germline-derived CDR1 and CDR2 are SQVTM and ANQGSEA. This CDR3 is 12 amino acids long. Trimming cost V 8 bases and J 5 bases, with 15 bases left between them. The TCRbeta library incorporated unique molecular identifiers. TCRdb re-called the PCR reads with MiXCR, one entry per CDR3 protein. Of approximately 130,000 distinct CDR3 sequences listed, more than 9.5% are singletons. This clonotype has at least ten counts. Antigen unknown. Study-wide results and caveats: Counts and diversity of T cells one year after transplant came mostly from newly produced T cells. Alpha-beta T cells about two months after transplant reportedly derived from several hundred expanded graft clones. Diversity of TCRbeta at day 60 was high in some patients, arising from surviving recipient T cells and thymic progenitors.

This sequence originates from a girl less than two years old who had a stem cell transplant for combined immunodeficiency, so the T cells may come from the graft donor. The V gene is TRBV29-1, the J gene TRBJ2-5; possibly TRBD1 or TRBD2 for D (5 bases each). Here the sequenced sample was PBMCs, mostly from graft donor cells, taken 180 days after TCRalphabeta/CD19-depleted stem cell transplant. This chain's CDR3 is CSSGPAGETQYF. The CDR3 DNA sequence: TGCAGCTCGGGACCCGCAGGGGAGACCCAGTACTTC.